This T cell receptor (beta chain) originates from a study of blood T cells in healthy people across ages (dated by TCRdb to the mid-2010s). Turning to the overall study: Template switching captured roughly one uniquely barcoded TCR beta cDNA molecule per two T cells in model experiments. Age-related changes in TCR beta repertoire diversity were measured in the study by deep sequencing normalized with unique cDNA molecular identifiers. The donors were split into four age groups: young (average around 17 years), middle-aged (39), aged (about 56) and long-lived (82). To avoid experimental bias, donors of different ages were distributed randomly across sequencing lanes. The study analyzed two additional independent replicas of 1 million unique cDNA reads from the same blood draw for two donors, one aged 18 to 29 and one aged 80 or older. Study-wide findings and limitations: Compared with the aged group, the long-lived group had more naive CD4+ T cells, fewer expanded clones and increased TCR diversity, a pattern suggesting age selection. A strong correlation was found between observed TCR beta diversity and the percentage of naive T cells measured by flow cytometry. Estimates of total diversity based on one million sequenced T cells were considered lower bounds and underestimates. Because profiling used bulk unsorted PBMCs, naive and antigen-experienced compartments could not be compared conclusively. Observed TCR beta diversity per million T cells fell roughly linearly with age, and a significant reduction was already apparent by age roughly 40. Because donor CMV infection status was unknown, age-related changes in expanded clonotypes were potentially confounded.

Regarding this clonotype: This clone's antigen is unknown. One end of the junction does not line up with germline, which may come from a read error.

The CDR3 runs 15 residues from the cysteine to the phenylalanine. Left in the record is the CDR3 DNA by itself, 45 bases read in frame from the first base. Donors were a few dozen systemically healthy Caucasian individuals from Russia aged 6 to 90 years. Each donor gave ten milliliters of peripheral blood, collected into EDTA-treated Vacutainer tubes. Ficoll-Paque density-gradient centrifugation was used to isolate PBMCs, with at least 7 million per sample. Trizol reagent was used to extract total RNA from PBMCs, with at least 5 micrograms per sample. For every donor, flow cytometry on a PBMC aliquot measured the percentage of naive CD45RAhigh/CD27high T cells. Libraries came from 5' RACE. Sequencing took place on an Illumina HiSeq 2500. A second PCR of roughly 6 to 11 cycles was run with a J-beta primer mix and a sample-barcoded 5' primer. A unique molecular identifier was introduced onto each TCR beta cDNA molecule by a template-switch 5' adaptor carrying 12 random nucleotides. At least 2.5 million CDR3-containing paired-end reads were obtained from each sample. First-strand cDNA was synthesized from all RNA with the Mint cDNA synthesis kit, primed by a TRBC-specific oligonucleotide. Following uracil-DNA glycosylase treatment, a first 18-cycle PCR with universal primers M1SS and BC2_uni_R was performed on all cDNA. As for the original processing: Normalization of each sample was performed by random selection of 1 million high-quality reads, each carrying a distinct molecular identifier. Instead of being binned into consensus sequences, reads that shared molecular identifiers were thrown out. MiTCR, with a Q25 quality threshold and the strictest error-elimination algorithm, was used for CDR3 identification, clonotype clustering and error correction. A nonparametric unseen species model with Euler transformation was used to estimate lower-bound total TCR beta diversity. The public reads were quality trimmed at Q25 with fastp and then assembled into clones with MiXCR by TCRdb, keeping productive beta chains. Every distinct CDR3 protein forms one entry, paired with its most common genes and DNA. TCRdb, not the authors, supplied the V and J calls. This sample gives around 1,600,000 distinct CDR3 sequences in total; approximately 39% of them show up just once. The ten largest make up approximately 4% of the sample.

The clonotype was recovered from a young woman in good health. The material sequenced was blood. This chain is built from TRBV12-3 or TRBV12-4 and TRBJ2-1, and possibly TRBD1, on 5 matching bases. CDR3 sequence: CVSSLGRTRYNEQFF. The DNA sequence is as follows: TGTGTCAGCAGTTTAGGCAGGACAAGATACAATGAGCAGTTCTTC.